This TCR beta chain was sequenced for a study of metastatic and nonmetastatic thyroid tumors (dated by TCRdb to the early 2020s). A note on the overall study: For patients with malignant and with benign thyroid disease, the researchers compared repertoires between peripheral blood samples and tumor or nodule tissue samples.

Libraries were built with PCR. Sequencing relied on an Illumina HiSeq 4000. High-throughput sequencing was used to profile the TCR beta-chain CDR3 region of every patient. In the source study's methods: CDR3 differences across clinicopathological groups were used to build a classifier for discriminating distant-metastatic papillary thyroid cancer patients. To measure repertoire diversity the researchers used the Shannon index, while the Morisita-Horn index served to gauge how similar the tumor and blood repertoires were. TCRdb trimmed the raw reads at Q25, called clones with MiXCR and kept productive beta chains. The V and J calls follow TCRdb's processing rather than the paper's. The sample yields about 50,000 clones; 20% to 25% were counted once. Roughly 4% of the sample is held by the ten biggest clonotypes. On this clone: The clone's antigen remains unknown. No qualities accompany the bases; no much larger clone lies one base away.

The paper as a whole reports these results and caveats: In both blood and tumor samples, TCR beta diversity was reported to be significantly higher in malignant tumors than in benign nodules.

None of the patients had been given any treatment before thyroid surgery. The study retrospectively analysed patient clinical samples collected from the early 2010s to the late 2010s using T-cell receptor beta sequencing. Reading from cysteine to phenylalanine, the CDR3 counts 14 amino acids. Only CDR3 DNA remains: 42 bases, in frame from the first base. The germline V gene (reference sequence) sets CDR1 to DFQATT and CDR2 to SNEGSKA. Trimmed from V: 3 bases; trimmed from J: 3 bases; junction bases lacking a gene match: 2. The source of this sequence is a female donor with papillary thyroid cancer or a benign thyroid nodule (not recorded which). Some clones in this sample may be carry-over from other donors' samples. Here the chain combines TRBV20-1 and TRBJ2-7; TRBD2 agrees with 13 junctional bases. Sequences were obtained from blood. The base sequence is TGCAGTGCTAGGGGGACTAGCGGGATCTACGAGCAGTACTTC. It encodes CSARGTSGIYEQYF.